These T cell receptor beta chains were read from a single sample in a study of T-cell memory formation after mild COVID-19. TCRdb ran MiXCR on the 5' RACE reads and lists one entry per CDR3 protein. The sample lists approximately 340,000 distinct CDR3 sequences; under 15% were seen once. Sequencing used PBMCs or a T cell subset sorted from them (not recorded which). Every receptor here comes from a man between 18 and 35 years old who had mild COVID-19 (a few samples of this study predate the infection). Cell type and time point are not known. Both conserved end residues are part of each CDR3. Fields, in order: V gene, clone size, J gene, D gene, CDR3 DNA, CDR3 protein. The D gene is left open where the match is weak. Expanded clones are given a class, and other clones once, few, many or no size at all.

v_gene: TRBV30
abundance: few
j_gene: TRBJ2-5
d_gene: TRBD1
CDR3nt: TGTGCCTGGAGGGGGACAGCTCAAGAGACCCAGTACTTC
CDR3aa: CAWRGTAQETQYF

v_gene: TRBV6-2/TRBV6-3
abundance: NA
j_gene: TRBJ1-6
d_gene: NA
CDR3nt: TGTGCCAGCAGCTACCGGAGTAGTAATTCACCCCTCCACTTT
CDR3aa: CASSYRSSNSPLHF

v_gene: TRBV7-3
abundance: NA
j_gene: TRBJ1-1
d_gene: NA
CDR3nt: TGTGCCAGCAGCTCCGGGAGCTACACTGAAGCTTTCTTT
CDR3aa: CASSSGSYTEAFF

v_gene: TRBV7-2
abundance: NA
j_gene: TRBJ1-2
d_gene: TRBD1
CDR3nt: TGTGCCAGCAGCCGCCCAGGGGGAAACTATGGCTACACCTTC
CDR3aa: CASSRPGGNYGYTF

v_gene: TRBV7-9
abundance: few
j_gene: TRBJ2-2
d_gene: TRBD2
CDR3nt: TGTGCCAGCAGCTTAACTAGCGGGAGCGGGGAGCTGTTTTTT
CDR3aa: CASSLTSGSGELFF

v_gene: TRBV30
abundance: NA
j_gene: TRBJ1-1
d_gene: NA
CDR3nt: TGTGCCTGGAGTGTGGCCATGAACACTGAAGCTTTCTTT
CDR3aa: CAWSVAMNTEAFF

v_gene: TRBV2
abundance: NA
j_gene: TRBJ1-5
d_gene: NA
CDR3nt: TGTGCCAGCAGGGAGGAAGGCGCCAGCAATCAGCCCCAGCATTTT
CDR3aa: CASREEGASNQPQHF

v_gene: TRBV20-1
abundance: NA
j_gene: TRBJ1-5
d_gene: NA
CDR3nt: TGCAGTGCTAGTAGGAAAAATCAGCCCCAGCATTTT
CDR3aa: CSASRKNQPQHF

v_gene: TRBV6-2/TRBV6-3
abundance: NA
j_gene: TRBJ2-7
d_gene: NA
CDR3nt: TGTGCCAGCAGTTCTGGACAGAACTACGAGCAGTACTTC
CDR3aa: CASSSGQNYEQYF

v_gene: TRBV4-2
abundance: many
j_gene: TRBJ1-5
d_gene: NA
CDR3nt: TGTGCCAGCAGCCAAGATGGTCTTAGTTATCAGCCCCAGCATTTT
CDR3aa: CASSQDGLSYQPQHF

v_gene: TRBV7-3
abundance: NA
j_gene: TRBJ2-7
d_gene: NA
CDR3nt: TGTGCCAGCAGCTTGACAAGGGGCGACGAGCAGTACTTC
CDR3aa: CASSLTRGDEQYF

v_gene: TRBV7-3
abundance: few
j_gene: TRBJ2-5
d_gene: NA
CDR3nt: TGTGCCAGCAGCCCACGGGGGAACAACCTCGGCCAAGAGACCCAGTACTTC
CDR3aa: CASSPRGNNLGQETQYF

v_gene: TRBV9
abundance: many
j_gene: TRBJ2-3
d_gene: NA
CDR3nt: TGTGCCAGCAGCGTGGAGGGGAACACAGATACGCAGTATTTT
CDR3aa: CASSVEGNTDTQYF

v_gene: TRBV15
abundance: NA
j_gene: TRBJ2-1
d_gene: TRBD1
CDR3nt: TGTGCCACCTCTTGGGACAGGTCCTACAATGAGCAGTTCTTC
CDR3aa: CATSWDRSYNEQFF

v_gene: TRBV28
abundance: NA
j_gene: TRBJ2-5
d_gene: NA
CDR3nt: TGTGCCAGCAGTTACTCAGGGGTTCGCGTAGAGACCCAGTACTTC
CDR3aa: CASSYSGVRVETQYF

v_gene: TRBV15
abundance: few
j_gene: TRBJ1-5
d_gene: NA
CDR3nt: TGTGCCACCAGCAGAGATCCGACAGGTCTAAATCAGCCCCAGCATTTT
CDR3aa: CATSRDPTGLNQPQHF

v_gene: TRBV5-5
abundance: NA
j_gene: TRBJ1-1
d_gene: TRBD1
CDR3nt: TGTGCCAGCAGCCCGGGACAGGGATGGCCTGAAGCTTTCTTT
CDR3aa: CASSPGQGWPEAFF